This is a list of T cell receptor beta chains from one sample in a study of T-cell memory formation after mild COVID-19. Using its own MiXCR run on the 5' RACE reads, TCRdb lists one record per CDR3 protein. The table shows fewer than 400,000 distinct CDR3 sequences, with about 15% occurring only once. The sequenced sample was PBMCs or a T cell subset sorted from them (not recorded which). The receptor set was obtained from a man younger than 35 who had mild COVID-19 (a few samples of this study predate the infection). Cell type and time point are not known. CDR3s include the opening cysteine and the closing phenylalanine or tryptophan. A D gene is named only where the DNA matches it firmly. Size is stated for part of the rows, as once, few or many counts, or as a class when the clone is expanded.

len	j_gene	d_gene	v_gene	abundance	CDR3nt	CDR3aa
16	TRBJ2-5	-	TRBV18	-	TGTGCCAGCTCACTGTCGGTAGAGAGCCTACAAGAGACCCAGTACTTC	CASSLSVESLQETQYF
13	TRBJ2-4	-	TRBV18	-	TGTGCCAGCTCACAGCAGGGTGGAAACATTCAGTACTTC	CASSQQGGNIQYF
14	TRBJ2-3	-	TRBV6-2/TRBV6-3	-	TGTGCCAGCAGTTCAGTCGCTAGCACAGATACGCAGTATTTT	CASSSVASTDTQYF
15	TRBJ1-5	-	TRBV3-1	-	TGTGCCAGCAGCCAAGAGCTGGGCAGCAATCAGCCCCAGCATTTT	CASSQELGSNQPQHF
15	TRBJ2-1	-	TRBV7-9	-	TGTGCCAGCAGCTTAGTTACGGGGGGCTTCTATGAGCAGTTCTTC	CASSLVTGGFYEQFF
16	TRBJ2-3	TRBD1	TRBV5-1	few	TGCGCCAGCAGCTCCGAGACAGGGGGCCCCATGGATACGCAGTATTTT	CASSSETGGPMDTQYF
13	TRBJ1-6	-	TRBV7-9	-	TGTGCCAGCAGCTTAGCGCGACCCTCACCCCTCCACTTT	CASSLARPSPLHF
16	TRBJ1-1	-	TRBV5-1	few	TGCGCCAGCAGTTTTGGCGGGGGGAGGGCTCTCACTGAAGCTTTCTTT	CASSFGGGRALTEAFF
16	TRBJ2-7	-	TRBV7-2	-	TGTGCCAGCAGCTTCGGTGGGTCGGCAGGAGGGTACGAGCAGTACTTC	CASSFGGSAGGYEQYF
15	TRBJ2-5	TRBD1	TRBV2	-	TGTGCCAGCAGAAGGTGGACAGGCGGACAAGAGACCCAGTACTTC	CASRRWTGGQETQYF
14	TRBJ2-4	TRBD1	TRBV6-2/TRBV6-3	-	TGTGCCATCCGCCCTGGGACAGGCGTCAGCATTCAGTACTTC	CAIRPGTGVSIQYF
12	TRBJ2-3	TRBD1	TRBV29-1	few	TGCAGCGTTTGGACAGGGACAGATACGCAGTATTTT	CSVWTGTDTQYF
16	TRBJ1-2	-	TRBV4-3	-	TGCGCCAGCAGCCAAGGTCAGGGCGGACGGCGGGGCGGCTACACCTTC	CASSQGQGGRRGGYTF
12	TRBJ1-5	-	TRBV29-1	-	TGCAGCGTTGGGACTGGGAATCAGCCCCAGCATTTT	CSVGTGNQPQHF
15	TRBJ2-1	-	TRBV7-8	few	TGTGCCAGCAGCCCGCGCCCAGGCTCCTACAATGAGCAGTTCTTC	CASSPRPGSYNEQFF
14	TRBJ2-7	-	TRBV20-1	few	TGCAGTGCTAGAGCCCCGGAGGGAAGATACGAGCAGTACTTC	CSARAPEGRYEQYF
14	TRBJ1-1	TRBD1	TRBV12-3/TRBV12-4	few	TGTGCCAGCAGTTTACTATACAGGGGCACTGAAGCTTTCTTT	CASSLLYRGTEAFF
13	TRBJ2-2	-	TRBV9	few	TGTGCCAGCAGCGTCTACATCACCGGGGAGCTGTTTTTT	CASSVYITGELFF
14	TRBJ2-2	-	TRBV6-2/TRBV6-3	-	TGTGCCAGCAGCCTGACAGCTACCCCCGGGGAGCTGTTTTTT	CASSLTATPGELFF
14	TRBJ2-7	-	TRBV6-2/TRBV6-3	-	TGTGCCAGCAGTTTGCGATCCCGGGACGTTGAGCAGTACTTC	CASSLRSRDVEQYF
15	TRBJ2-2	-	TRBV5-1	few	TGCGCCAGCAGCTTGTACAGGGAGAACACCGGGGAGCTGTTTTTT	CASSLYRENTGELFF
14	TRBJ2-7	-	TRBV6-2/TRBV6-3	few	TGTGCCAGCAGTCTGGCGTTGACTTTGGGCGAGCAGTACTTC	CASSLALTLGEQYF
16	TRBJ2-7	TRBD1	TRBV7-6	-	TGTGCCAGCAGCCCCCAACCCGGGACAGTTCTCTACGAGCAGTACTTC	CASSPQPGTVLYEQYF
16	TRBJ2-3	TRBD2	TRBV7-3	few	TGTGCCAGCAGCAATGTCGAGACTAGCGACGCAGATACGCAGTATTTT	CASSNVETSDADTQYF
15	TRBJ2-3	TRBD1	TRBV4-3	many	TGCGCCAGCAGCCAAGGGACAGGGAGCACAGATACGCAGTATTTT	CASSQGTGSTDTQYF
13	TRBJ1-4	-	TRBV7-2	-	TGTGCCAGCAGCTTAGCGTGGGACCGAAAACTGTTTTTT	CASSLAWDRKLFF
17	TRBJ2-3	TRBD2	TRBV20-1	few	TGCAGTGCTAGAGATTCGGCTAGCGGGGGGGGCACAGATACGCAGTATTTT	CSARDSASGGGTDTQYF
14	TRBJ2-7	TRBD1	TRBV10-3	many	TGTGCCATCAGTGAGTTGGACAGGGGGCACGAGCAGTACTTC	CAISELDRGHEQYF
15	TRBJ1-5	TRBD1	TRBV20-1	-	TGCAGTGCGGTGGACAGGAAGTATAGCAATCAGCCCCAGCATTTT	CSAVDRKYSNQPQHF
14	TRBJ1-3	-	TRBV7-9	-	TGTGCCAGCAGCTTAGGGGGACCCGAAATTGCCATATATTTT	CASSLGGPEIAIYF
16	TRBJ2-1	TRBD1	TRBV7-8	few	TGTGCCAGCAGCTTAAATTCTCAGGGGGACTACAATGAGCAGTTCTTC	CASSLNSQGDYNEQFF
11	TRBJ2-2	-	TRBV10-3	-	TGTGCCATCGCTGACACCGGGGAGCTGTTTTTT	CAIADTGELFF
14	TRBJ1-2	-	TRBV5-1	-	TGCGCCAGCAGCTTGAACGGGGGCGACTATGGCTACACCTTC	CASSLNGGDYGYTF
16	TRBJ2-2	TRBD2	TRBV4-3	few	TGCGCCAGCAGCCATACCCCGGGGAGGGCTAGCGGGGAGCTGTTTTTT	CASSHTPGRASGELFF
17	TRBJ2-3	-	TRBV21-1	-	TGTGCCAGCAGCTCCAGACACGGATTAGATTGGACAGATACGCAGTATTTT	CASSSRHGLDWTDTQYF
14	TRBJ2-5	-	TRBV7-6	few	TGTGCCAGCAGCTTGCAGGGTTCCCAAGAGACCCAGTACTTC	CASSLQGSQETQYF
13	TRBJ1-2	-	TRBV6-2/TRBV6-3	few	TGTGCCAGCAGCTCCCTCCCTGAATATGGCTACACCTTC	CASSSLPEYGYTF
12	TRBJ1-1	-	TRBV5-6	-	TGTGCCAGCAGCTGGGAAGGCACTGAAGCTTTCTTT	CASSWEGTEAFF
14	TRBJ2-5	-	TRBV7-8	many	TGTGCCAGCAGCTTAGGGGGATCAAAAGAGACCCAGTACTTC	CASSLGGSKETQYF
15	TRBJ1-2	-	TRBV29-1	-	TGCAGCGTTGAACCCTCTCTGGACGGGCGCGGTGGCTACACCTTC	CSVEPSLDGRGGYTF
13	TRBJ2-2	-	TRBV4-3	-	TGCGCCAGCAGCCAAGATCCGGACCGGGAGCTGTTTTTT	CASSQDPDRELFF
15	TRBJ1-2	-	TRBV7-2	-	TGTGCCAGGAGCTTAGTGGGCCGGACCCTATATGGCTACACCTTC	CARSLVGRTLYGYTF
14	TRBJ1-6	TRBD1	TRBV3-1	few	TGTGCCAGCAACATAGGACAGGGGGCATCACCCCTCCACTTT	CASNIGQGASPLHF
13	TRBJ1-1	-	TRBV12-3/TRBV12-4	-	TGTGCCAGCAGTTCACCGACGGGTACTGAAGCTTTCTTT	CASSSPTGTEAFF
14	TRBJ2-3	TRBD2	TRBV6-5	-	TGTGCCAGCAGGGGCCCGGGACTAGTCAAAGCGCAGTATTTT	CASRGPGLVKAQYF
18	TRBJ2-1	-	TRBV28	-	TGTGCCAGCAGCCTACTCGGAGGGTCTGATAGCTCCTACAATGAGCAGTTCTTC	CASSLLGGSDSSYNEQFF
13	TRBJ2-3	-	TRBV6-5	few	TGTGCCAGCAGTACGGAGAGCACAGATACGCAGTATTTT	CASSTESTDTQYF
11	TRBJ2-3	-	TRBV11-2	-	TGTGCCAGCAGCCTGAGGCAGGCGCAGTATTTT	CASSLRQAQYF
13	TRBJ1-1	-	TRBV6-2/TRBV6-3	few	TGTGCCAGCAGTTGGGACCCGGGGACTGAAGCTTTCTTT	CASSWDPGTEAFF